This T cell receptor beta chain emerged from a study of T cells in Graves' hyperthyroidism and ophthalmopathy. In this sample, this clonotype turned up many times. The germline CDR1 and CDR2 sequences are DFQATT and SNEGSKA (reference sequence). CDR3 length: 15 amino acids. The V end lost 6 bases, the J end lost 4 bases, and 19 bases lay between the germline ends. RNA transcripts were the template for amplifying TCR beta CDR3 regions. An initial round of RT-PCR targeting the TCR CDR3 relied on the HTBI primer set. TCRdb re-analysed the multiplex PCR reads in MiXCR, keeping a single row per CDR3 protein. The sample has 500,000 to 750,000 distinct CDR3 sequences, under 60% seen once.

The source material was peripheral blood or thyroid tissue (not recorded which). The gene calls are TRBV20-1 and TRBJ1-5; tentatively, D is TRBD1 (6 bases). This clonotype originated in a young woman with Graves' hyperthyroidism. For the CDR3, the DNA is TGCAGTGCGACGGTGGGGGGCCTGACTAATCAGCCCCAGCATTTT. This gives the protein CSATVGGLTNQPQHF.